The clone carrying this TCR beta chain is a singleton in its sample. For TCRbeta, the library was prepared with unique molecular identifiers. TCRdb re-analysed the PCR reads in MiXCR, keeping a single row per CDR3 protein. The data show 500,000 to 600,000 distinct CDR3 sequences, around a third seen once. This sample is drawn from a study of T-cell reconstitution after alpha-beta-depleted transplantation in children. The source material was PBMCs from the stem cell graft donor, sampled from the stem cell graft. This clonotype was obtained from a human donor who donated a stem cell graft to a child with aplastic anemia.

The CDR3 sequence: CSARVNPGQYNSPLHF. The CDR3 DNA is TGCAGTGCTAGAGTGAATCCCGGACAGTATAATTCACCCCTCCACTTT. The V call is TRBV20-1, the J call TRBJ1-6; possible D gene TRBD1, 6 bases. Deletions cut 1 base from V and 4 bases from J, with 14 bases between. Germline values: CDR1 DFQATT, CDR2 SNEGSKA (reference sequence). The CDR3 loop spans 16 amino acids.